This is a list of T cell receptor beta chains from one sample in a study of T cells after yellow fever vaccination. TCRdb analysed the 5' RACE reads with MiXCR anew, one entry per CDR3 protein. Altogether hundreds of thousands of distinct CDR3 sequences are present, 8.5% to 9% being singletons, with the ten largest covering 18%. Specimen: PBMCs, collected on the day of the first yellow fever vaccination. Receptors originate from a young man who received the YFV17D yellow fever vaccine. CDR3s include the opening cysteine and the closing phenylalanine or tryptophan. The order of the fields is clone size, J gene, D gene, V gene, CDR3 protein, CDR3 DNA. D genes are given only for firm matches. The size entry is marked missing in some rows and otherwise reads once, few, many or a size class.

clone_size: few; j_call: TRBJ2-2; d_call: TRBD1; v_call: TRBV30; cdr3_aa: CAWSAQGARELFF; cdr3_nt: TGTGCCTGGAGTGCCCAGGGGGCCAGGGAGCTGTTTTTT
clone_size: NA; j_call: TRBJ2-3; d_call: TRBD1; v_call: TRBV20-1; cdr3_aa: CSAKDRGSSDTQYF; cdr3_nt: TGCAGTGCTAAGGACAGGGGGAGCTCAGATACGCAGTATTTT
clone_size: NA; j_call: TRBJ2-7; d_call: NA; v_call: TRBV19; cdr3_aa: CARSGRAF; cdr3_nt: TGTGCCAGATCCGGGCGGGCGTTC
clone_size: few; j_call: TRBJ2-5; d_call: NA; v_call: TRBV7-2; cdr3_aa: CASSRGSYAPQETQYF; cdr3_nt: TGTGCCAGCAGCCGGGGCAGTTACGCACCTCAAGAGACCCAGTACTTC
clone_size: few; j_call: TRBJ2-7; d_call: NA; v_call: TRBV15; cdr3_aa: CATSRDRAVMDYEQYF; cdr3_nt: TGTGCCACCAGCAGGGACCGGGCAGTAATGGACTACGAGCAGTACTTC
clone_size: NA; j_call: TRBJ2-5; d_call: NA; v_call: TRBV6-5; cdr3_aa: CASSYSSRGAWETQYF; cdr3_nt: TGTGCCAGCAGTTACTCGTCTAGAGGGGCGTGGGAGACCCAGTACTTC
clone_size: NA; j_call: TRBJ1-1; d_call: NA; v_call: TRBV4-3; cdr3_aa: CASSQDPLGGNTEAFF; cdr3_nt: TGCGCCAGCAGCCAAGATCCGCTGGGTGGGAACACTGAAGCTTTCTTT
clone_size: NA; j_call: TRBJ1-5; d_call: NA; v_call: TRBV6-1; cdr3_aa: CASVDRESSYSNQPQHF; cdr3_nt: TGTGCCAGCGTGGATCGGGAATCATCATATAGCAATCAGCCCCAGCATTTT
clone_size: NA; j_call: TRBJ2-3; d_call: NA; v_call: TRBV7-3; cdr3_aa: CASSKGQGDTQYF; cdr3_nt: TGTGCCAGCAGTAAGGGGCAGGGGGATACGCAGTATTTT
clone_size: many; j_call: TRBJ2-5; d_call: NA; v_call: TRBV11-2; cdr3_aa: CASSLVRGETQYF; cdr3_nt: TGTGCCAGCAGCTTAGTCAGGGGTGAGACCCAGTACTTC
clone_size: many; j_call: TRBJ2-1; d_call: TRBD2; v_call: TRBV14; cdr3_aa: CASSQKAGGYNEQFF; cdr3_nt: TGTGCCAGCAGCCAAAAAGCGGGGGGGTACAATGAGCAGTTCTTC
clone_size: few; j_call: TRBJ2-7; d_call: NA; v_call: TRBV6-2/TRBV6-3; cdr3_aa: CASSYGPLPGEREQYF; cdr3_nt: TGTGCCAGCAGTTACGGCCCCTTACCAGGGGAGCGCGAGCAGTACTTC
clone_size: few; j_call: TRBJ2-7; d_call: NA; v_call: TRBV7-9; cdr3_aa: CASSSPGGISYEQYF; cdr3_nt: TGTGCCAGCAGCTCCCCAGGGGGGATCTCCTACGAGCAGTACTTC
clone_size: many; j_call: TRBJ1-1; d_call: NA; v_call: TRBV3-1; cdr3_aa: CASSQARGIMNTEAFF; cdr3_nt: TGTGCCAGCAGCCAAGCCCGGGGGATTATGAACACTGAAGCTTTCTTT
clone_size: many; j_call: TRBJ1-5; d_call: NA; v_call: TRBV13; cdr3_aa: CASSQTGSNQPQHF; cdr3_nt: TGTGCCAGCAGTCAAACAGGGTCCAATCAGCCCCAGCATTTT
clone_size: NA; j_call: TRBJ1-1; d_call: NA; v_call: TRBV4-1; cdr3_aa: CASSQAGWPEAFF; cdr3_nt: TGCGCCAGCAGCCAAGCAGGTTGGCCTGAAGCTTTCTTT
clone_size: few; j_call: TRBJ2-5; d_call: TRBD1; v_call: TRBV28; cdr3_aa: CASRQGGRGARETQYF; cdr3_nt: TGTGCCAGCAGACAGGGGGGTCGAGGGGCGAGAGAGACCCAGTACTTC
clone_size: few; j_call: TRBJ2-7; d_call: NA; v_call: TRBV2; cdr3_aa: CASLEGRSYEQYF; cdr3_nt: TGTGCCAGCTTGGAGGGGCGCTCCTACGAGCAGTACTTC
clone_size: many; j_call: TRBJ2-1; d_call: NA; v_call: TRBV6-5; cdr3_aa: CASSSDSEEQFF; cdr3_nt: TGTGCCAGCAGTTCAGACAGCGAGGAGCAGTTCTTC
clone_size: NA; j_call: TRBJ2-5; d_call: TRBD1; v_call: TRBV19; cdr3_aa: CASSGTVRETQYF; cdr3_nt: TGTGCCAGTAGTGGGACAGTGAGGGAGACCCAGTACTTC
clone_size: NA; j_call: TRBJ2-3; d_call: TRBD2; v_call: TRBV20-1; cdr3_aa: CSARDPNALAGVPDTQYF; cdr3_nt: TGCAGTGCTAGAGACCCAAACGCTTTGGCGGGGGTCCCAGATACGCAGTATTTT
clone_size: few; j_call: TRBJ2-4; d_call: TRBD2; v_call: TRBV12-3/TRBV12-4; cdr3_aa: CASSLVLAENIQYF; cdr3_nt: TGTGCCAGCAGTTTGGTACTAGCGGAAAACATTCAGTACTTC
clone_size: few; j_call: TRBJ1-1; d_call: TRBD1; v_call: TRBV2; cdr3_aa: CASKGDSYTEAFF; cdr3_nt: TGTGCCAGCAAGGGGGACAGCTACACTGAAGCTTTCTTT
clone_size: many; j_call: TRBJ1-5; d_call: TRBD1; v_call: TRBV6-2/TRBV6-3; cdr3_aa: CASSPGLRGDQPQHF; cdr3_nt: TGTGCCAGCAGTCCGGGACTCAGGGGGGATCAGCCCCAGCATTTT
clone_size: NA; j_call: TRBJ2-3; d_call: TRBD2; v_call: TRBV7-2; cdr3_aa: CASRLAGGITDTQYF; cdr3_nt: TGTGCCAGCAGACTAGCGGGGGGCATCACAGATACGCAGTATTTT
clone_size: NA; j_call: TRBJ2-7; d_call: NA; v_call: TRBV30; cdr3_aa: CACAYREDYEQYF; cdr3_nt: TGTGCCTGCGCCTACAGGGAAGACTACGAGCAGTACTTC
clone_size: few; j_call: TRBJ2-7; d_call: TRBD1; v_call: TRBV20-1; cdr3_aa: CSARFKNRDRVYEQYF; cdr3_nt: TGCAGTGCTAGGTTCAAGAACCGGGACAGGGTATACGAGCAGTACTTC
clone_size: few; j_call: TRBJ2-3; d_call: TRBD2; v_call: TRBV19; cdr3_aa: CASRTSGSTDTQYF; cdr3_nt: TGTGCCAGTAGAACTAGCGGTAGCACAGATACGCAGTATTTT
clone_size: few; j_call: TRBJ2-1; d_call: TRBD2; v_call: TRBV3-1; cdr3_aa: CASSPIATSGSSYNEQFF; cdr3_nt: TGTGCCAGCAGCCCGATCGCCACTAGCGGGAGCTCCTACAATGAGCAGTTCTTC
clone_size: NA; j_call: TRBJ2-4; d_call: TRBD1; v_call: TRBV25-1; cdr3_aa: CASSAGTERDIQYF; cdr3_nt: TGTGCCAGCAGTGCCGGGACAGAAAGAGACATTCAGTACTTC
clone_size: NA; j_call: TRBJ2-1; d_call: TRBD1; v_call: TRBV4-2; cdr3_aa: CASSKLRDSRKINYNEQFF; cdr3_nt: TGTGCCAGCAGTAAACTCCGGGACAGCCGGAAAATCAATTACAATGAGCAGTTCTTC
clone_size: few; j_call: TRBJ2-2; d_call: NA; v_call: TRBV7-9; cdr3_aa: CASSFFRDTGELFF; cdr3_nt: TGTGCCAGCAGCTTTTTCAGGGACACCGGGGAGCTGTTTTTT
clone_size: few; j_call: TRBJ2-5; d_call: NA; v_call: TRBV7-2; cdr3_aa: CASSFQPLAQETQYF; cdr3_nt: TGTGCCAGCAGCTTTCAACCCCTCGCCCAAGAGACCCAGTACTTC
clone_size: NA; j_call: TRBJ2-1; d_call: NA; v_call: TRBV7-9; cdr3_aa: CASSPEARTNEQFF; cdr3_nt: TGTGCCAGCAGCCCAGAGGCGAGAACCAATGAGCAGTTCTTC
clone_size: many; j_call: TRBJ1-6; d_call: TRBD1; v_call: TRBV5-1; cdr3_aa: CASSIGQGTNNSPLHF; cdr3_nt: TGCGCCAGCAGCATCGGACAGGGCACCAATAATTCACCCCTCCACTTT
clone_size: few; j_call: TRBJ1-2; d_call: TRBD1; v_call: TRBV6-5; cdr3_aa: CASSYLQTGGNYGYTF; cdr3_nt: TGTGCCAGCAGTTACCTTCAGACAGGGGGTAACTATGGCTACACCTTC
clone_size: NA; j_call: TRBJ1-5; d_call: TRBD1; v_call: TRBV5-5; cdr3_aa: CASSDPRTGWDQPQHF; cdr3_nt: TGTGCCAGCAGCGATCCAAGGACAGGGTGGGATCAGCCCCAGCATTTT
clone_size: NA; j_call: TRBJ2-5; d_call: TRBD2; v_call: TRBV29-1; cdr3_aa: CSGTGGPETQYF; cdr3_nt: TGCAGCGGCACGGGGGGGCCGGAGACCCAGTACTTC
clone_size: few; j_call: TRBJ1-4; d_call: NA; v_call: TRBV7-2; cdr3_aa: CASSPYRGEKLFF; cdr3_nt: TGTGCCAGCAGCCCTTACCGGGGTGAAAAACTGTTTTTT
clone_size: NA; j_call: TRBJ1-4; d_call: NA; v_call: TRBV21-1; cdr3_aa: CASSKFLANEKLFF; cdr3_nt: TGTGCCAGCAGCAAATTCCTGGCTAATGAAAAACTGTTTTTT
clone_size: many; j_call: TRBJ1-5; d_call: NA; v_call: TRBV4-2; cdr3_aa: CASSQFNQPQHF; cdr3_nt: TGTGCCAGCAGCCAGTTCAATCAGCCCCAGCATTTT
clone_size: NA; j_call: TRBJ1-5; d_call: NA; v_call: TRBV10-3; cdr3_aa: CAISEGGTGTSPQHF; cdr3_nt: TGTGCCATCAGTGAGGGTGGGACTGGAACTTCGCCCCAGCATTTT
clone_size: many; j_call: TRBJ2-5; d_call: TRBD2; v_call: TRBV18; cdr3_aa: CASSPTSGDGQETQYF; cdr3_nt: TGTGCCAGCTCACCGACTAGCGGGGACGGACAAGAGACCCAGTACTTC
clone_size: NA; j_call: TRBJ2-7; d_call: NA; v_call: TRBV21-1; cdr3_aa: CASRDTGSSYEQYF; cdr3_nt: TGTGCCAGCCGCGACACTGGTAGCTCCTACGAGCAGTACTTC
clone_size: NA; j_call: TRBJ1-1; d_call: TRBD1; v_call: TRBV5-4; cdr3_aa: CASSVDRDGEAFF; cdr3_nt: TGTGCCAGCAGCGTTGACAGGGATGGTGAAGCTTTCTTT
clone_size: NA; j_call: TRBJ2-2; d_call: NA; v_call: TRBV6-2/TRBV6-3; cdr3_aa: CASSSQGITNTGELFF; cdr3_nt: TGTGCCAGCAGTAGCCAGGGGATCACGAACACCGGGGAGCTGTTTTTT
clone_size: many; j_call: TRBJ1-3; d_call: NA; v_call: TRBV12-3/TRBV12-4; cdr3_aa: CASSRSGNTIYF; cdr3_nt: TGTGCCAGCAGCCGCTCTGGAAACACCATATATTTT
clone_size: few; j_call: TRBJ2-3; d_call: NA; v_call: TRBV5-1; cdr3_aa: CASSSPGFTDTQYF; cdr3_nt: TGCGCCAGCAGCTCTCCAGGGTTCACAGATACGCAGTATTTT
clone_size: few; j_call: TRBJ2-4; d_call: TRBD1; v_call: TRBV11-1; cdr3_aa: CASSLENAGGNIQYF; cdr3_nt: TGTGCCAGCAGCTTAGAAAACGCAGGGGGAAACATTCAGTACTTC
clone_size: many; j_call: TRBJ2-3; d_call: NA; v_call: TRBV9; cdr3_aa: CASSSDPADTQYF; cdr3_nt: TGTGCCAGCAGCTCGGACCCGGCAGATACGCAGTATTTT
clone_size: medium-sized; j_call: TRBJ2-7; d_call: NA; v_call: TRBV7-8; cdr3_aa: CASSLPPYEQYF; cdr3_nt: TGTGCCAGCAGCTTACCACCCTACGAGCAGTACTTC
clone_size: few; j_call: TRBJ2-2; d_call: TRBD1; v_call: TRBV6-2/TRBV6-3; cdr3_aa: CASGGQFVIANTGELFF; cdr3_nt: TGTGCCAGCGGGGGACAGTTTGTGATCGCGAACACCGGGGAGCTGTTTTTT
clone_size: NA; j_call: TRBJ2-5; d_call: NA; v_call: TRBV7-9; cdr3_aa: CASSGGIQETQYF; cdr3_nt: TGTGCCAGCAGCGGGGGAATCCAAGAGACCCAGTACTTC
clone_size: NA; j_call: TRBJ1-1; d_call: NA; v_call: TRBV10-3; cdr3_aa: CAISSGSLWTEAFF; cdr3_nt: TGTGCCATCAGCTCGGGTTCACTTTGGACTGAAGCTTTCTTT